One T cell receptor beta chain is described in this entry. Data came from immunoSEQ multiplex PCR; TCRdb stores just in-frame clones and leaves some out. The table records 60,000 to 95,000 clones, 75% to 95% of them present only once. This entry is derived from a study of T cell changes during pregnancy in multiple sclerosis. This CDR3 has 14 amino acids. The junction had 8 bases not matched to a gene; V was cut back by 4 bases and J by 13 bases. Per the germline V gene, CDR1 is MDHEN and CDR2 is SYDVKM. The rearrangement joins TRBV28 to TRBJ1-6, with 9 bases matching TRBD1. Source: CD4+ T cells from peripheral blood mononuclear cells, taken before pregnancy. The TCR sequence derives from a female donor with multiple sclerosis, enrolled in a pregnancy study. CDR3 region: CASSSPGQGIPLHF. The CDR3 DNA reads as TGTGCCAGCAGTTCCCCGGGACAGGGTATCCCCCTCCACTTT.